A single sample is the source of the 27 T cell receptor beta chains below, sequenced in a study of beta chain features in type 1 diabetes. The sequenced template was cDNA made from the entire isolated RNA. Profiled with immunoSEQ multiplex PCR; TCRdb holds only in-frame clones, not every one. This table has 150,000 or so clones, about 9.1% appearing once. Sequenced material: central memory CD4+ T cells from blood. Receptors were obtained from a woman aged 18 to 35 in good health.

This clone was recorded a few times. The CDR3 region has the DNA TGTGCCAGCAGCCCCCAGGGGGACCTCGGTGGCTACACCTTC. Protein product: CASSPQGDLGGYTF. The chain couples TRBV7-2 to TRBJ1-2; 7 nucleotides match TRBD1. Germline V gives CDR1 SGHTA, CDR2 FQGNSA. J was trimmed by 7 bases and V by 5 bases; bases with no gene match: 10. This CDR3 has 14 amino acids.

This clone came up a few times. The same CDR3 arises from other DNA sequences in this sample as well. The chain recombines TRBV5-1 with TRBJ1-1, with D uncertain. The CDR3 spans 12 residues. Germline V gene data show CDR1 as SGHRS and CDR2 as YFSETQ. V was clipped by 5 bases and J by 2 bases, with 7 bases between them. CDR3 nucleotide sequence: TGCGCCAGCAGAAGAGGTAACACTGAAGCTTTCTTT. It specifies CASRRGNTEAFF.

The J gene is TRBJ2-1, the V gene TRBV4-2; 9 bases agree with TRBD2. The germline CDR1 and CDR2 sequences are LGHNA and YNFKEQ. The V and J ends lost 4 bases and 2 bases, in that order; junction bases with no gene match: 9. The CDR3 is made up of 17 amino acids. The DNA of the CDR3 is TGTGCCAGCAGCCCCGAGAGGGCGGGGGGGCCCTACAATGAGCAGTTCTTC. This encodes CASSPERAGGPYNEQFF.

The chain carries TRBV21-1 and TRBJ2-1; the table's D call, TRBD2, was not checked against the DNA. TRBV21-1 is listed as a pseudogene. The CDR3 spans 17 residues. CDR3 protein: CASLDPPDRVFYNEQFF. CDR3 nucleotide sequence: TGTGCCAGTCTAGATCCCCCCGACCGAGTGTTTTACAATGAGCAGTTCTTC.

V and J are TRBV15 and TRBJ2-7, with 9 bases that match TRBD1. V trimming: 1 base; J trimming: 7 bases; junction bases outside the gene matches: 8. The CDR3 is 15 amino acids. The germline V gene encodes CDR1 LNHNV and CDR2 YYDKDF (reference sequence). The CDR3: CATSRGGQGYGEQYF. CDR3 bases: TGTGCCACCAGCAGAGGGGGACAGGGTTACGGAGAGCAGTACTTC.

This clone was observed a few times. V gene TRBV9 combines with J gene TRBJ2-5; 8 bases map to TRBD2. The CDR3 has 16 amino acids. Trimming removed 3 bases from V and 3 bases from J; junction bases left unmatched: 10. CDR1 is SGDLS, CDR2 YYNGEE, per germline. The CDR3 nucleotides read TGTGCCAGCAGCGCCCCTAAGGGACTAGGGGAAGAGACCCAGTACTTC. Translation gives CASSAPKGLGEETQYF.

The J gene is TRBJ1-5, the V gene TRBV2; a weak D match, TRBD1 (5 bases). CDR1 is SNHLY, CDR2 FYNNEI, per germline. The CDR3 has 13 amino acids. The V end was cut by 7 bases, the J end by 6 bases, with 13 bases between. In DNA, the CDR3 is TGTGCCAGCACAAAGGGGCAGGGTCAGCCCCAGCATTTT. This gives the protein CASTKGQGQPQHF.

The chain carries TRBV30 and TRBJ1-5; 12 nucleotides line up with TRBD1. Germline V lookup: CDR1 GTSNPN, CDR2 SVGIG (reference sequence). This CDR3 comprises 15 residues. V shed 1 base, J shed 7 bases, and the junction held 5 bases outside the gene matches. The CDR3 DNA is TGTGCCTGGAGTGGGGGACAGGGGGCGGGGCAGCCCCAGCATTTT. Its protein product is CAWSGGQGAGQPQHF.

V is TRBV19 and J is TRBJ1-2; D is undetermined. Between the trimmed V and J ends, which lost 5 bases and 5 bases, there was a span of 21 bases. Germline assignment: CDR1 LNHDA and CDR2 SQIVND (reference sequence). The CDR3 is made up of 16 amino acids. The CDR3 DNA reads TGTGCCAGTAGTCCCCCCCGGGTAACATGGATGTATGGCTACACCTTC. This codes for CASSPPRVTWMYGYTF.

This clone turned up a few times. The rearrangement joins TRBV7-3 to TRBJ1-2; 8 positions match TRBD1. The CDR3 extends over 13 amino acids. Losses at the gene ends were 2 bases for V and 9 bases for J; bases not matched to a gene: 5. CDR1 SGHTA and CDR2 FQGTGA come from the germline V gene. CDR3 loop: CASSLGQGPRYTF. CDR3 coding DNA: TGTGCCAGCAGCTTAGGACAGGGCCCCCGCTACACCTTC.

This clone was seen only a few times. The gene calls are TRBV11-1 and TRBJ2-5, with D perhaps TRBD2 (6 bases). V lost 3 bases and J lost 1, with 15 bases in between. The V gene's germline CDR1 is SGHAT and CDR2 FQDESV (reference sequence). This CDR3 has 16 residues. This CDR3 reads CASSFRGGLFQETQYF. The DNA of the CDR3 is TGTGCCAGCAGCTTTCGTGGGGGACTTTTCCAAGAGACCCAGTACTTC.

The chain has TRBV4-2 and TRBJ2-7; D may be TRBD1 (6 bases). There are 14 residues in the CDR3. Trimming took off 3 bases at V and 6 bases at J, with 15 bases between the two ends. Germline V gene data show CDR1 as LGHNA and CDR2 as YNFKEQ. The CDR3 protein is CASSQAVDSREQYF. Here the CDR3 DNA reads TGTGCCAGCAGCCAGGCAGTGGACAGTCGCGAGCAGTACTTC.

This clone was seen a few times. The chain recombines TRBV20-1 with TRBJ1-1, with 7 bases matching TRBD1. The CDR3 is made up of 11 amino acids. Germline lookup yields CDR1 DFQATT and CDR2 SNEGSKA (reference sequence). V lost 3 bases, J lost 6 bases, and 1 base stayed unmatched. In DNA, the CDR3 is TGCAGTGCTAGTGGGACAGCTGAAGCTTTCTTT. It translates to CSASGTAEAFF.

V usage is TRBV18 and J usage is TRBJ1-5, with 11 positions matching TRBD1. V lost 3 bases, J lost 4 bases, and 2 bases stayed unmatched. Germline V gene sequence: CDR1 KGHSH, CDR2 LQKENI. The CDR3 spans 15 residues. Written as DNA, the CDR3 is TGTGCCAGCTCACCGGACAGGGGGCTAAATCAGCCCCAGCATTTT. Encoded protein: CASSPDRGLNQPQHF.

This clone occurred a few times. V usage is TRBV18 and J usage is TRBJ2-7; 9 bases are a match to TRBD1. The ends lost 4 bases at V and 2 bases at J; junction bases unmatched: 6. The CDR3 consists of 15 residues. Germline lookup yields CDR1 KGHSH and CDR2 LQKENI. The CDR3 reads CASSRGQGFTYEQYF. Written as DNA, the CDR3 is TGTGCCAGCTCACGAGGACAGGGGTTTACCTACGAGCAGTACTTC.

This clone was counted only a few times. The chain joins TRBV19 to TRBJ1-1; D remains ambiguous. This CDR3 has 14 amino acids. With 7 bases removed from V and 0 bases from J, the gap between germline ends came to 12 bases. The germline gives CDR1 LNHDA, CDR2 SQIVND (reference sequence). CDR3 amino acids: CASKRLQLNTEAFF. CDR3 nucleotide sequence: TGTGCCAGTAAGCGGTTGCAGCTGAACACTGAAGCTTTCTTT.

This clone was observed a handful of times. The chain joins TRBV7-6 to TRBJ2-5, with 8 nucleotides matching TRBD1. Germline assignment: CDR1 SGHVS and CDR2 FNYEAQ. The CDR3 spans 17 residues. Trimming cost V 0 bases and J 7 bases; bases outside gene matches: 13. The CDR3 sequence: CASSLAHSVQGAGTQYF. CDR3 DNA: TGTGCCAGCAGCTTAGCTCATTCTGTTCAGGGGGCGGGGACCCAGTACTTC. Complete variable domain (other parts from reference TRBV7-6 and TRBJ2-5): GAGVSQSPRYKVTKRGQDVALRCDPISGHVSLYWYRQALGQGPEFLTYFNYEAQQDKSGLPNDRFSAERPEGSISTLTIQRTEQRDSAMYRCASSLAHSVQGAGTQYFGPGTRLLVL.

The V and J genes are TRBV29-1 and TRBJ2-7, with a possible D match to TRBD2 (5 bases). The CDR3 totals 11 residues. V was shortened by 4 bases and J by 7 bases, with 11 bases between the two germline ends. Germline-derived CDR1 and CDR2 are SQVTM and ANQGSEA. CDR3 bases: TGCAGCGTTGGGGAGTACGAGGAGCAGTACTTC. Its protein product is CSVGEYEEQYF.

This clone came up a few times. The V call is TRBV11-2, the J call TRBJ2-3; no clear D gene. V dropped 8 bases and J dropped 4 bases, with 19 bases sitting between them. The germline V gene encodes CDR1 SGHAT and CDR2 FQNNGV. This CDR3 comprises 15 residues. The CDR3 region is CASRPNEDWADTQYF. CDR3 nucleotides: TGTGCCAGCCGGCCCAACGAGGATTGGGCAGATACGCAGTATTTT.

Only a few counts were recorded for this clone. The chain combines TRBV2 with TRBJ1-1, with D maybe TRBD1 (5 bases). Per germline, CDR1 SNHLY and CDR2 FYNNEI. This CDR3 is 15 amino acids long. Trimming removed 4 bases from V and 1 base from J, with 13 bases in between. CDR3 loop: CASSVSRAANTEAFF. CDR3 DNA: TGTGCCAGCAGTGTTTCCAGGGCAGCGAACACTGAAGCTTTCTTT.

V and J are TRBV2 and TRBJ1-5; 7 nucleotides agree with TRBD1. The CDR3 has 13 amino acids. CDR1 and CDR2 (germline): SNHLY, FYNNEI. J lost 4 bases, V lost 6 bases, and 3 bases had no gene match. In nucleotides, the CDR3 is TGTGCCAGCAGAGGGACAGAGAATCAGCCCCAGCATTTT. This encodes CASRGTENQPQHF.

This chain uses TRBV10-1 with TRBJ2-1; D possibly corresponds to TRBD1 (5 bases). The CDR3 loop spans 13 amino acids. V was pared by 5 bases and J by 9 bases, with 14 bases between. Germline values: CDR1 WNHNN, CDR2 SYGVQD (reference sequence). The chain's CDR3 is CASSRARQSEQFF. The CDR3 nucleotides read TGCGCCAGCAGTAGGGCCCGACAGAGTGAGCAGTTCTTC.

This chain joins TRBV7-6 and TRBJ2-7; 12 nucleotides align to TRBD2. Germline CDR1 and CDR2: SGHVS and FNYEAQ. J gave up 2 bases and V 5 bases, and 4 bases lay outside the gene matches. The CDR3 loop spans 15 amino acids. CDR3 bases: TGTGCCAGCAGCCGGGGACTAGCGGGCCCCTACGAGCAGTACTTC. Protein product: CASSRGLAGPYEQYF.

The chain has TRBV19 and TRBJ2-1; 10 bases align to TRBD2. Unmatched junction bases numbered 5, after V lost 5 bases and J lost 4 bases. The germline CDR1 and CDR2 sequences are LNHDA and SQIVND (reference sequence). The CDR3 loop spans 15 amino acids. The CDR3 DNA sequence: TGTGCCAGTAGTCTCTCTAGCGGGGGTTACAATGAGCAGTTCTTC. It yields the protein CASSLSSGGYNEQFF.

The CDR3 DNA follows: TGTGCCAGCCTGGATGGGACAGGGGGCGGTCATTTGGCCCAGCATTTT. Amino acids: CASLDGTGGGHLAQHF. The rearrangement links TRBV28 to TRBJ1-5, with 12 bases fitting TRBD1. The CDR3 is 16 amino acids. V trimming: 8 bases; J trimming: 11 bases; junction bases outside the gene matches: 16. The germline V gene has CDR1 MDHEN and CDR2 SYDVKM.

V is TRBV7-2 and J is TRBJ2-1, with 10 bases matching TRBD2. V dropped 5 bases and J dropped 2; count of bases not matched to a gene: 9. In germline, CDR1 is SGHTA, CDR2 FQGNSA. The CDR3 is 17 amino acids. CDR3 in amino acids: CASSPRVAGGPYNEQFF. The CDR3 DNA sequence: TGTGCCAGCAGCCCCCGGGTAGCGGGGGGACCCTACAATGAGCAGTTCTTC.

This clone was observed a handful of times. The chain joins TRBV2 to TRBJ1-2; weak D call: TRBD1 (5 bases). The CDR3 extends over 10 amino acids. V gave up 5 bases and J gave up 8 bases, with 6 bases separating them. CDR1 is SNHLY and CDR2 is FYNNEI in the germline V gene. The CDR3 region is CASSSGGYTF. CDR3 nucleotides: TGTGCCAGCAGTTCAGGGGGCTACACCTTC. Looking up the rest from reference TRBV2 and TRBJ1-2 gives the full variable domain: EPEVTQTPSHQVTQMGQEVILRCVPISNHLYFYWYRQILGQKVEFLVSFYNNEISEKSEIFDDQFSVERPDGSNFTLKIRSTKLEDSAMYFCASSSGGYTFGSGTRLTVV.